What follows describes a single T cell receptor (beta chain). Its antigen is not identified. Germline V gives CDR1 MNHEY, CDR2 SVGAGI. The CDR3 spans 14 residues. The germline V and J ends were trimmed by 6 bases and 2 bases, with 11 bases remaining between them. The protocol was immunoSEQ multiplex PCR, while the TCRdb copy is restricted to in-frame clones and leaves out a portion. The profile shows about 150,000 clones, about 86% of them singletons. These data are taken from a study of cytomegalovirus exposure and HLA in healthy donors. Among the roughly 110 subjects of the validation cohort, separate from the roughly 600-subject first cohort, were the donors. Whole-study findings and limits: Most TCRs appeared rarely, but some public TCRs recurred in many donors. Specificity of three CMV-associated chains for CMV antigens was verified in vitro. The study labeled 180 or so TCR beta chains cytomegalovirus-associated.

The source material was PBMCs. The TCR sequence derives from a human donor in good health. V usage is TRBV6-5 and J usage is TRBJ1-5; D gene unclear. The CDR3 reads CASRSTAGNQPQHF. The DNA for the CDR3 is TGTGCCAGCAGAAGTACAGCGGGCAATCAGCCCCAGCATTTT.